The clone carrying this T cell receptor (beta chain) has just a few counts. Its specificity is not known. Staining for CD45RO/CCR7/CD25/CD127/CD95/CD27 allowed sorting of CD4+ naive, central memory, regulatory and stem cell-like memory cells. The CDR3 totals 14 residues. The germline V and J ends were trimmed by 1 base and 6 bases, with 13 bases remaining between them. From germline, CDR1 is SGHTA and CDR2 FQGNSA. The sample comes from a study of beta chain features in type 1 diabetes. General study points: A potential PCR bias toward shorter templates would be equal in patient and control samples.

Sequenced material consisted of expressed TCRB transcripts (all of the isolated RNA was reverse transcribed). Assay used: immunoSEQ multiplex PCR; TCRdb lists only in-frame clones, some missing. The sample has roughly 400,000 clones, about 15% seen once. This receptor was taken from a woman younger than 30 in good health. This chain joins TRBV7-2 and TRBJ2-7; D may be TRBD2 (5 bases). Sequencing input: naive CD4+ T cells from blood. The CDR3 loop is CASSLDRGVGEQYF. The CDR3 DNA follows: TGTGCCAGCAGCTTAGATCGGGGTGTCGGCGAGCAGTACTTC.